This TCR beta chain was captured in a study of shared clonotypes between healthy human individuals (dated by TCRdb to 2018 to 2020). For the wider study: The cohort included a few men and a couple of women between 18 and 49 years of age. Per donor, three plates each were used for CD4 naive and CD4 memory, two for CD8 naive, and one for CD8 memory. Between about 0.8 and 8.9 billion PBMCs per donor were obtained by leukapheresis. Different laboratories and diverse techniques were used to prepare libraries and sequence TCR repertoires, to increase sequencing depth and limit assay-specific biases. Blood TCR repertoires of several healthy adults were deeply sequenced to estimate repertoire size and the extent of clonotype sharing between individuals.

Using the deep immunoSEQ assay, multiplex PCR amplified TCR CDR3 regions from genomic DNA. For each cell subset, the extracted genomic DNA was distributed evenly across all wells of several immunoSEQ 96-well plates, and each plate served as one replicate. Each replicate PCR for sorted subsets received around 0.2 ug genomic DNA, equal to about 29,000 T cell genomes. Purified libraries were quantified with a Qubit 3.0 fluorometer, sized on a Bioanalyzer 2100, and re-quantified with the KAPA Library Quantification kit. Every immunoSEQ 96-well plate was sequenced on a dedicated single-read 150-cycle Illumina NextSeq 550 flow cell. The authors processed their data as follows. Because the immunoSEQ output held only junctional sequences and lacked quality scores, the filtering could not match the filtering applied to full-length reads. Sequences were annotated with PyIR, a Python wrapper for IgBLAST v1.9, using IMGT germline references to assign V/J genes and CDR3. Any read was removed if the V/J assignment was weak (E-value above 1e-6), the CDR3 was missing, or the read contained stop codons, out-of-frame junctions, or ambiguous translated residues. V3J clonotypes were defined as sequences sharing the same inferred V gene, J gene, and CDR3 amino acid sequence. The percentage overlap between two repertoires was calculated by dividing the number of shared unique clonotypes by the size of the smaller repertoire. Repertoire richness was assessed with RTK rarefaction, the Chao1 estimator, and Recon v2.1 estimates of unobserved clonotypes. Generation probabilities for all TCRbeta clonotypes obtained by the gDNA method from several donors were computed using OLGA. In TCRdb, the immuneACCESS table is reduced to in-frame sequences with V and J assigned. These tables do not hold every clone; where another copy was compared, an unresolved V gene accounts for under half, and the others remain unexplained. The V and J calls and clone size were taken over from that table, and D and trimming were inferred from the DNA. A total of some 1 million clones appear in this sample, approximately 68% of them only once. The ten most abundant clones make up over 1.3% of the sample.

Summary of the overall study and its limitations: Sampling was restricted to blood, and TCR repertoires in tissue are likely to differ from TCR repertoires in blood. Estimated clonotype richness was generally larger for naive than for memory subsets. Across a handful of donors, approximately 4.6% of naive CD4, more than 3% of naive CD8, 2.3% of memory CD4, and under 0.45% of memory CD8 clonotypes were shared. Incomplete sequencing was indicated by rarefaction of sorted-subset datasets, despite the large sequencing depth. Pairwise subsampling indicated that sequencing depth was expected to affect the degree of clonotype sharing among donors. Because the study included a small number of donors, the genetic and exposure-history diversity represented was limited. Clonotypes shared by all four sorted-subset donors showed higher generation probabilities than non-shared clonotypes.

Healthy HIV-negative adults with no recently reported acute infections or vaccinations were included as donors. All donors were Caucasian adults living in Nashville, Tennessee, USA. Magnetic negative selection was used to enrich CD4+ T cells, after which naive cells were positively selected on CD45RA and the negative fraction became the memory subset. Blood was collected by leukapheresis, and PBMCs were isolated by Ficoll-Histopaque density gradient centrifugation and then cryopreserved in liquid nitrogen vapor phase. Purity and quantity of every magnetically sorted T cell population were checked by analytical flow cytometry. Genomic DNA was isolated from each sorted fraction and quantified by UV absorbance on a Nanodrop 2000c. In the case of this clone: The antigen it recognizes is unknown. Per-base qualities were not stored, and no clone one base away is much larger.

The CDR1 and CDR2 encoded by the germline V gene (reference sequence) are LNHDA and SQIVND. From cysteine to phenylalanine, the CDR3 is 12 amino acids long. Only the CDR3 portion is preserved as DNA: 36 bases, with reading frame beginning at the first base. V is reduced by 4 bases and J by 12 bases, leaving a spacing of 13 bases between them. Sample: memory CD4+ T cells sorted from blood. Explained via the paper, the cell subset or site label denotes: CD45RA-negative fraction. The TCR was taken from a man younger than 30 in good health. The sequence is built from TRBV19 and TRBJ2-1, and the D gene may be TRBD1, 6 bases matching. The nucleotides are TGTGCCAGTAGTAGTAGCTCAGGGGTGCAGTTCTTC. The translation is CASSSSSGVQFF.